A single T cell receptor beta chain is shown here with its context. Methods used by the authors: Cell counts per sample came from amplifying reference gene primers. Libraries were prepared by immunoSEQ multiplex PCR; TCRdb keeps only in-frame clonotypes and omits some of them. V and J calls and clone size are those listed in that table; D and trimming were worked out from the DNA. The table shows some 110,000 clones, with approximately 87% occurring only once. This entry is derived from a study of blood T cell repertoires in COVID-19. Study as a whole: The analysed material was cDNA or gDNA that came from T cells, B-cell-depleted T cells, or PBMCs.

This CDR3 is built from 15 residues. From germline, CDR1 is MNHEY and CDR2 SMNVEV (reference sequence). Trimming cost V 5 bases and J 2 bases, with 16 bases left between them. The clonotype comes from a man aged 65-85 years who had recovered from COVID-19. The chain recombines TRBV27 with TRBJ2-7; weak D call: TRBD2 (6 bases). Sequenced sample: peripheral blood. The CDR3 nucleotides read TGTGCCAGCAGTCTAACCGGGACTTCCACCTACGAGCAGTACTTC. It specifies CASSLTGTSTYEQYF.